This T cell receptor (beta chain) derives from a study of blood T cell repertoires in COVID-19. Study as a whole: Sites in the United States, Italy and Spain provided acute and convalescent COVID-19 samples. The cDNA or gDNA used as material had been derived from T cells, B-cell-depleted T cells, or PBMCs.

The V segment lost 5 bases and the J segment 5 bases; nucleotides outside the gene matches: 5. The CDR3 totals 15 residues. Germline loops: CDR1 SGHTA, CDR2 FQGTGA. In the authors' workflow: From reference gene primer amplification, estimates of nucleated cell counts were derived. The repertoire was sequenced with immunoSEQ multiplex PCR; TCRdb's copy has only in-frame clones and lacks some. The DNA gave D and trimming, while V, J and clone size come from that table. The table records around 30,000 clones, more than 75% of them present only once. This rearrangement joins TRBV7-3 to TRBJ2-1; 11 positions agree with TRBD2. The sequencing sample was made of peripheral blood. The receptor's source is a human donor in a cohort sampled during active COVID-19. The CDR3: CASSTLAGGHNEQFF. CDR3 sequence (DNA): TGTGCCAGCAGCACCCTAGCGGGGGGCCACAATGAGCAGTTCTTC.